This TCR beta chain was recovered during a study of blood T cell repertoires in COVID-19. Sequencing used immunoSEQ multiplex PCR; TCRdb keeps in-frame clones, though not all of them. The sample consists of a few hundred thousand clones, around 80% of them appearing once. The germline CDR1 and CDR2 sequences are SGHDT and YYEEEE. CDR3 length equals 16 residues. V was pared by 1 base and J by 3 bases, with 6 bases of the junction left unmatched. This TCR derives from a woman aged 40 to 50 with acute COVID-19. V usage is TRBV5-6 and J usage is TRBJ1-1, with 10 bases lining up with TRBD1. Sequenced material: PBMCs or T cells enriched from blood (not recorded which). The CDR3 loop reads CASSLPTGGDDTEAFF. The CDR3 bases are TGTGCCAGCAGCTTGCCGACAGGGGGCGACGACACTGAAGCTTTCTTT.